This T cell receptor (beta chain) was sequenced during a study of response to subunit inactivated influenza vaccine. TCRdb processed the RT-PCR reads anew with MiXCR; each CDR3 protein has one entry. The data contain a few hundred thousand distinct CDR3 sequences, approximately 7.3% of them singletons. CDR1 and CDR2 (germline): ENHRY, SYGVKD. This CDR3 comprises 14 residues. Trimming cost V 8 bases and J 4 bases; bases outside gene matches: 4. The sequence was collected from a man aged 50-75 years who received an inactivated influenza vaccine. This material consisted of PBMCs from blood, taken about 23 months after vaccination. This sequence joins TRBV10-3 and TRBJ2-3, with 12 bases matching TRBD2. The CDR3 sequence: CAIRASGRADTQYF. CDR3 DNA: TGTGCCATCCGAGCTAGCGGGAGGGCAGATACGCAGTATTTT.